Described below is a single TCR beta chain sequence and its context. Its cognate antigen is unknown. Per germline, CDR1 SEHNR and CDR2 FQNEAQ (reference sequence). The CDR3 totals 13 residues. The V gene lost 1 base and the J gene lost 4 bases, with 7 bases spanning the gap. The sample originates from a study of T-cell reconstitution after alpha-beta-depleted transplantation in children. Study-level points and caveats: Expanded graft clones, several hundred of them, were reportedly the source of alpha-beta T cells about two months after transplant. Elevated TCRbeta diversity at day 60 was traced, in some patients, to surviving recipient T cells and thymic progenitors. T-cell counts and diversity at one year post-transplant came mainly from newly produced T cells.

A library of TCRbeta sequences, prepared with unique molecular identifiers, was generated. Via MiXCR, TCRdb re-called the PCR reads, giving one row per CDR3 protein. Seen here are 75,000 to 80,000 distinct CDR3 sequences, 18% observed once, and the top ten hold about 47%. This clonotype was sampled from a male patient under 10 years old who had a stem cell transplant for acute lymphoblastic leukemia, so the T cells may come from the graft donor. V and J are TRBV7-9 and TRBJ1-1; the D is unclear. Sequenced here: PBMCs, mostly from graft donor cells, sampled 360 days after TCRalphabeta/CD19-depleted stem cell transplant. The CDR3 here is CASSLGGVTEAFF. As DNA, the CDR3 is TGTGCCAGCAGCTTAGGTGGGGTCACTGAAGCTTTCTTT.